This T cell receptor beta chain was found in a study of T cell repertoires in cytomegalovirus infection. On the study more broadly: Public TCR beta signatures provided an indication of both CMV infection and a matching HLA type. Study-wide results and caveats: Dominating the ex vivo response were HLA-C-restricted CMV-specific TCR beta clonotypes. Summed public TCR beta family frequency identified CMV carriers bearing the relevant HLA.

The germline V gene has CDR1 SGHVT and CDR2 SQSDAQ. The CDR3 sequence is 16 residues long. Trimming removed 4 bases at V and 3 bases at J, with 18 bases between. On this clonotype: Its antigen is still unknown.

TCRdb called the reads again in MiXCR, with one record for every CDR3 protein. The repertoire includes about 740,000 distinct CDR3 sequences, approximately 40% of them detected once, and around 2.8% sits in the top ten. This chain connects TRBV7-4 to TRBJ2-5; D possibly uses TRBD1 or TRBD2 (5 bases each). The sample taken for sequencing was PBMCs. The clonotype originates from a human donor in good health (CMV status not recorded). Some clones in this sample may be carry-over from other donors' samples. CDR3 coding DNA: TGTGCCAGCAGCTCAGGTACAGGACGGGAAAAAGAGACCCAGTACTTC. It specifies CASSSGTGREKETQYF.